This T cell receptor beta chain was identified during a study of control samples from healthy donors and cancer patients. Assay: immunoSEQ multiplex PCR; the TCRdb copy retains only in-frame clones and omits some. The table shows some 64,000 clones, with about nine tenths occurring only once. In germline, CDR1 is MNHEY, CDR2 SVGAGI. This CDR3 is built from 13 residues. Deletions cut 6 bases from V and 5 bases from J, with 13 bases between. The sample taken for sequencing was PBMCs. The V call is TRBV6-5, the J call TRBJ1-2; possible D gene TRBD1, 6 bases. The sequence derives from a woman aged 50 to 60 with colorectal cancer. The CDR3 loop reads CASRSQGSYGYTF. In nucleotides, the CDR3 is TGTGCCAGCAGATCTCAGGGGTCGTATGGCTACACCTTC.